This TCR beta chain is drawn from a study of shared clonotypes between healthy human individuals. Study-wide context: Plates per donor: three CD4 naive, three CD4 memory, two CD8 naive, one CD8 memory. Points from the study as a whole: Depth of sequencing was expected to influence donor clonotype sharing.

About this clone: The antigen remains unidentified.

Trimming cost V 5 bases and J 6 bases, with 13 bases left between them. The CDR3 runs 13 residues. Per the germline V gene, CDR1 is SGDLS and CDR2 is YYNGEE. Terminally differentiated effector memory CD45RA+ cells were left out of the naive CD8 fraction, which was CD45RO-negative and positively selected for CCR7. Caucasian adults residing in Nashville, Tennessee made up all the donors. Authors' processing steps: ImmunoSEQ only sent back junction sequences with no quality scores, so filtering was done differently. TCRdb keeps only in-frame clones here, not all; method: immunoSEQ multiplex PCR. The DNA was the basis for D and trimming; V, J and clone size are from that table. The sample records about 2 million clones, about 95% being singletons.

The sequence came from a man between 18 and 35 years old in good health. The rearrangement joins TRBV9 to TRBJ2-3; D tentatively fits TRBD1 or TRBD2 (5 bases each). Sample: naive CD8+ T cells sorted from blood. CDR3 residues: CASRPAWGDTQYF. The CDR3 region has the DNA TGTGCCAGCAGGCCTGCTTGGGGGGATACGCAGTATTTT.